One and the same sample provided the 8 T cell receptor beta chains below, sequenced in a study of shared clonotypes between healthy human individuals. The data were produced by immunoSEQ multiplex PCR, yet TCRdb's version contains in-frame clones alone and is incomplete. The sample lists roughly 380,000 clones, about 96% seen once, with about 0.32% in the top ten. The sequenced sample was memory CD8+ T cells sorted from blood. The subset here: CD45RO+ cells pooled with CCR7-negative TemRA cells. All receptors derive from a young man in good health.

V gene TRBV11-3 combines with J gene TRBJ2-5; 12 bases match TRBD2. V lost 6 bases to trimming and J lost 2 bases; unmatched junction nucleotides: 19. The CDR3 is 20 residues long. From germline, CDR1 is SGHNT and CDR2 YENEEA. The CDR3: CASRLRFIVLAGGPQETQYF. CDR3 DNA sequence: TGTGCCAGCAGACTTAGATTTATAGTACTAGCGGGAGGACCGCAAGAGACCCAGTACTTC.

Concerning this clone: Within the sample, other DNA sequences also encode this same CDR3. The CDR3 nucleotides read TGTGCCAGCAGCTTAGACAGGGGCACTGAAGCTTTCTTT. Its translation is CASSLDRGTEAFF. J is TRBJ1-1 and V is TRBV11-3, with D maybe TRBD1 (6 bases). The CDR3 is 13 amino acids. CDR1 is SGHNT and CDR2 is YENEEA in the germline V gene. V was trimmed by 0 bases and J by 4 bases, leaving 6 bases between them.

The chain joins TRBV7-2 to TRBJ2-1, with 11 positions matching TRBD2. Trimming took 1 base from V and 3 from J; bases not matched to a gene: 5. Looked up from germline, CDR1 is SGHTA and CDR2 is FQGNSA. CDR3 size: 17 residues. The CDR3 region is CASSLGWLAGGYNEQFF. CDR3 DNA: TGTGCCAGCAGCTTAGGTTGGCTAGCGGGAGGCTACAATGAGCAGTTCTTC.

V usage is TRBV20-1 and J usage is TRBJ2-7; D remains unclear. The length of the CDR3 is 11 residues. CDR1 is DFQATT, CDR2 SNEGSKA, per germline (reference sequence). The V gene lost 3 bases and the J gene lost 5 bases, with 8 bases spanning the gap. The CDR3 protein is CSASTTNEQYF. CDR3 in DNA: TGCAGTGCTAGCACCACGAACGAGCAGTACTTC.

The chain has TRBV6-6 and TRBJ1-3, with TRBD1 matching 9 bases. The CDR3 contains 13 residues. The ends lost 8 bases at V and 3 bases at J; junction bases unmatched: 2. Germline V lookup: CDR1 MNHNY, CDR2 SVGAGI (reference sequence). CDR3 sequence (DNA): TGTGCCAGCCGGGACAGGGATGGAAACACCATATATTTT. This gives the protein CASRDRDGNTIYF.

The CDR3, as DNA: TGCGCCAGCAGCGCCCGGGACAGTACATACGAGCAGTACTTC. It encodes CASSARDSTYEQYF. The chain uses TRBV5-1 and TRBJ2-7; the match to TRBD1 covers 7 bases. V gave up 4 bases and J gave up 4 bases; unmatched junction bases: 8. This CDR3 contains 14 residues. In germline, CDR1 is SGHRS, CDR2 YFSETQ.

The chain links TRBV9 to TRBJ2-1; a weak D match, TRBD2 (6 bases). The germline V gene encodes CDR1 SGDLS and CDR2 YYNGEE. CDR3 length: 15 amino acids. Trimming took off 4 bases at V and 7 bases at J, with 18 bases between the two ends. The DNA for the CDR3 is TGTGCCAGCAGCTTACGACTAGAGGGGAGGAATGAGCAGTTCTTC. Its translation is CASSLRLEGRNEQFF.

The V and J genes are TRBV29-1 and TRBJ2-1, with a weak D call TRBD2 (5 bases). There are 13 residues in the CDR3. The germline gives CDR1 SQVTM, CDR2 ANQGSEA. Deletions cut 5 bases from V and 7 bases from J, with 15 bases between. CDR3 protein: CSVTLGGSNEQFF. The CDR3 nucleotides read TGCAGCGTTACCCTGGGCGGGTCAAATGAGCAGTTCTTC.